The 9 T cell receptor beta chains below were found in one sample sequenced in a study of human CD8 memory T cell subsets. Construction of TCR beta libraries was accomplished by means of UMI-labeled 5' RACE. TCRdb re-called the 5' RACE reads; every CDR3 protein appears as one record, without DNA. Recorded for this sample: fewer than 9,500 distinct CDR3 sequences. Input material: CD8+ T cells from PBMCs. The source of these receptors is a human donor in good health.

The CDR3 is CASSLNPGNPEAFF. V and J are TRBV4-1 and TRBJ1-1. Germline V gene data show CDR1 as MGHRA and CDR2 as YSYEKL. This CDR3 is built from 14 residues.

The chain is built from TRBV4-3 and TRBJ2-5; TCRdb indicates TRBD1, and absent DNA this call remains unverified. Germline V lookup: CDR1 LGHNA, CDR2 YSLEER. This CDR3 region has 15 residues. CDR3 sequence: CASSQDVRGQETQYF.

The chain couples TRBV30 to TRBJ1-1. Germline V lookup: CDR1 GTSNPN, CDR2 SVGIG (reference sequence). This CDR3 is built from 13 residues. The CDR3 region is CAWSVNLRTEAFF.

The chain uses TRBV6-4 and TRBJ1-2. This CDR3 region has 13 residues. The germline V gene encodes CDR1 MRHNA and CDR2 SNTAGT. The CDR3 loop reads CASSDYPPSGYTF.

The chain employs TRBV20-1 and TRBJ2-7; checking the TCRdb D call of TRBD2 is not possible without DNA. This CDR3 is 15 amino acids long. Germline loops: CDR1 DFQATT, CDR2 SNEGSKA (reference sequence). CDR3: CSARDLVHGGDEQYF.

V usage is TRBV20-1 and J usage is TRBJ1-2. The CDR3 has 14 amino acids. CDR1 and CDR2 from the germline V gene are DFQATT and SNEGSKA (reference sequence). Here the CDR3 reads CSAQTREANYGYTF.

Considering frequency, this clonotype is medium-sized. The J gene is TRBJ2-1, the V gene TRBV6-2 or TRBV6-3. CDR3 length equals 13 residues. Germline V gene sequence: CDR1 MNHEY, CDR2 SVGEGT. The CDR3: CASSYSTVNEQFF.

The chain links TRBV20-1 to TRBJ1-2; lacking DNA, the TRBD1 call made by TCRdb goes unchecked. CDR3 length equals 15 residues. Germline values: CDR1 DFQATT, CDR2 SNEGSKA (reference sequence). CDR3: CSARDVAGGDYGYTF.

The chain uses TRBV7-2 and TRBJ1-2. Germline V gene lookup returns CDR1 SGHTA and CDR2 FQGNSA. This CDR3 contains 16 residues. The CDR3 sequence: CASSLTPTDYNYGYTF.